A single sample is the source of the 6 T cell receptor beta chains below, sequenced in a study of post-analysis software for immune sequencing data. The antigens for these receptors are not known. Prepared TCR beta cDNA libraries contained unique molecular identifiers. One entry per CDR3 protein results from TCRdb running MiXCR on the PCR reads. This repertoire shows about 810,000 distinct CDR3 sequences, 53% found once; its top ten account for about 4.8%. Study-wide results and limits: Patients used roughly five TRBV segments, including TRBV5-6, TRBV5-1 and TRBV20-1, more often than controls.

The sequencing sample was made of blood. All receptors come from a girl aged 5 to 17 with multiple sclerosis.

This chain uses TRBV3-1 with TRBJ2-5; D is unclear. The J call is in doubt because the DNA end fits TRBJ2-7 better. This CDR3 has 14 amino acids. The germline CDR1 and CDR2 sequences are LGHDT and YNNKEL (reference sequence). CDR3 loop: CASSQGSQSGEQYF. The CDR3 bases are TGTGCCAGCAGCCAAGGTTCCCAGTCGGGCGAGCAGTACTTC.

The chain recombines TRBV9 with TRBJ2-4; TRBD2 might be the D (6 bases). Germline CDR1 and CDR2: SGDLS and YYNGEE. This CDR3 contains 14 residues. Trimming removed 0 bases at V and 9 bases at J, with 13 bases between. In DNA form, the CDR3 reads TGTGCCAGCAGCGTAGTATTCGGGGGTGGCATTCAGTACTTC. It yields the protein CASSVVFGGGIQYF.

This clonotype has more than one count but fewer than ten. J is TRBJ2-5 and V is TRBV20-1; 7 bases are shared with TRBD1. The J call may be incorrect, as the DNA end agrees better with TRBJ2-7. The germline CDR1 and CDR2 sequences are DFQATT and SNEGSKA (reference sequence). This CDR3 is built from 14 residues. The CDR3 nucleotides are TGCAGTGCTCCACGCCGGGACAGTGATTACGAGCAGTACTTC. It encodes CSAPRRDSDYEQYF.

The chain links TRBV4-2 to TRBJ2-3; 7 bases are a match to TRBD2. The CDR3 has 17 residues. Unmatched junction bases numbered 7, after V lost 0 bases and J lost 1 base. CDR1 is LGHNA, CDR2 YNFKEQ, per germline. Written as DNA, the CDR3 is TGTGCCAGCAGCCAAGAAGGACCCAGCGGGGGCACAGATACGCAGTATTTT. Its translation: CASSQEGPSGGTDTQYF.

Concerning this clonotype itself: The junction departs from the called germline gene at one end, perhaps through a read error. CDR3 sequence reads: CASSPPGLGETQYF. The CDR3 bases are TGTGCTAGCAGCCCCCCGGGGTTAGGAGAGACCCAGTACTTC. The chain employs TRBV7-7 and TRBJ2-5; D may be TRBD2 (5 bases). In germline, CDR1 is SSHAT, CDR2 FNYEAQ (reference sequence). The CDR3 length is 14 residues. The full variable domain, its missing parts supplied by reference TRBV7-7 and TRBJ2-5, is GAGVSQSPRYKVTKRGQDVTLRCDPISSHATLYWYQQALGQGPEFLTYFNYEAQPDKSGLPSDRFSAERPEGSISTLTIQRTEQRDSAMYRCASSPPGLGETQYFGPGTRLLVL.

CDR3 loop: CASSSALTDTQYF. The CDR3 DNA is TGTGCCAGCAGTTCGGCCCTCACAGATACGCAGTATTTT. The chain carries TRBV2 and TRBJ2-3; D is uncertain. This CDR3 comprises 13 residues. V was pared by 5 bases and J by 2 bases, with 8 bases between. Per the germline V gene, CDR1 is SNHLY and CDR2 is FYNNEI.